This T cell receptor beta chain stems from a study of CD8 T cells in ankylosing spondylitis. Study-level points and caveats: Within ankylosing spondylitis blood, a TCR beta motif made up of several highly homologous variants appeared to be characteristic. In synovial fluid and blood from reactive arthritis, some motif variants were previously reported. Disease-linked clones proved CD8+ and comparatively uncommon in peripheral blood. There was reportedly significant enrichment of clones that were disease-linked in matched ankylosing spondylitis synovial fluid.

The V and J ends lost 5 bases and 0 bases respectively, with 13 bases between them. Germline V CDR1 and CDR2: DFQATT, SNEGSKA (reference sequence). The CDR3 is made up of 14 amino acids. This clonotype occurred a few times. The antigen is not known. TCRdb fed the 5' RACE reads into MiXCR, producing one record per CDR3 protein. In the table there are a few hundred thousand distinct CDR3 sequences, 20% to 25% of which are singletons. The rearrangement joins TRBV20-1 to TRBJ1-1; D unresolved. The sequencing sample was made of blood, either unsorted or a sorted T cell fraction (not recorded which). This clonotype was obtained from a male donor with ankylosing spondylitis or in good health (not recorded which). The CDR3 DNA sequence: TGCAGTGCTGCCGAGACTGGAATGAACACTGAAGCTTTCTTT. Translating it yields CSAAETGMNTEAFF.